This record concerns one T cell receptor beta chain sequence. The antigen remains undetermined. This entry belongs to a study of T-cell memory formation after mild COVID-19. Study-wide results and caveats: Of the contracting clones, CD4+ ones lay mainly in CM and EM, and CD8+ ones in EMRA.

CDR1 is SQVTM and CDR2 is ANQGSEA in the germline V gene. The CDR3 length is 14 residues. The germline V and J ends were trimmed by 1 base and 7 bases, with 13 bases remaining between them. A 5'RACE reaction primed in the constant segment made cDNA libraries of TCR alpha and TCR beta, and these carried sample barcodes and UMIs. MiXCR, applied by TCRdb to the 5' RACE reads, yields one record per CDR3 protein. The sample has 200,000 to 250,000 distinct CDR3 sequences, around a tenth seen once; the top ten hold under 25%. The V call is TRBV29-1, the J call TRBJ2-2; no clear D. The receptor comes from a man between 18 and 35 years old who had mild COVID-19 (a few samples of this study predate the infection). Cell type and time point are not known. Sequencing input: PBMCs or a T cell subset sorted from them (not recorded which). The CDR3 coding sequence is TGCAGCGTTGAAGTGGGGTCGATGGGCGGGGAGCTGTTTTTT. It translates to CSVEVGSMGGELFF.